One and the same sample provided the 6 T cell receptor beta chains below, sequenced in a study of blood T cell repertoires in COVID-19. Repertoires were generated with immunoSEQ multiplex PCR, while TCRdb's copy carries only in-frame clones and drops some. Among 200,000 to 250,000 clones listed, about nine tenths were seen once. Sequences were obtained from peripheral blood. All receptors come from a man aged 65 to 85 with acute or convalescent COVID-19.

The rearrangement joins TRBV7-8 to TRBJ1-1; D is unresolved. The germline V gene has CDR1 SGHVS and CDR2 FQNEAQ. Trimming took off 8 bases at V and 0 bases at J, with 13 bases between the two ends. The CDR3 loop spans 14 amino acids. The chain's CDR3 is CASGAYPMNTEAFF. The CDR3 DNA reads TGTGCCAGCGGAGCTTACCCGATGAACACTGAAGCTTTCTTT.

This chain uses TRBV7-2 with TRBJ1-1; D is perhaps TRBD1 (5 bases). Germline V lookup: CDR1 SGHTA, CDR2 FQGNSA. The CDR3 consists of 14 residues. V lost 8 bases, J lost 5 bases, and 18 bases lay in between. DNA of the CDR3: TGTGCCAGCCTTACCCAGCCGGGGGGAACTGAAGCTTTCTTT. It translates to CASLTQPGGTEAFF. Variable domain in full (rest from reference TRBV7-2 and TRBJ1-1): GAGVSQSPSNKVTEKGKDVELRCDPISGHTALYWYRQSLGQGLEFLIYFQGNSAPDKSGLPSDRFSAERTGGSVSTLTIQRTQQEDSAVYLCASLTQPGGTEAFFGQGTRLTVV.

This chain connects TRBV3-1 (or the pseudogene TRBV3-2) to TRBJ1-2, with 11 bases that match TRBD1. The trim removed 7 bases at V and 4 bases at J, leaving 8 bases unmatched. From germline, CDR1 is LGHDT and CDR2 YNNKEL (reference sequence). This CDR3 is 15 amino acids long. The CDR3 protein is CASTSGTGGPYGYTF. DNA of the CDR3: TGTGCCAGCACCTCCGGGACAGGGGGTCCCTATGGCTACACCTTC.

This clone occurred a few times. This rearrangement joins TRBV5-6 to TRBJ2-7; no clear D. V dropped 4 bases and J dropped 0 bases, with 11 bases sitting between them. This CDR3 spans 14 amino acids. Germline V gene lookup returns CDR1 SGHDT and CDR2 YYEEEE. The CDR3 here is CASSRTEYSYEQYF. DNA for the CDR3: TGTGCCAGCAGCCGTACAGAGTACTCCTACGAGCAGTACTTC.

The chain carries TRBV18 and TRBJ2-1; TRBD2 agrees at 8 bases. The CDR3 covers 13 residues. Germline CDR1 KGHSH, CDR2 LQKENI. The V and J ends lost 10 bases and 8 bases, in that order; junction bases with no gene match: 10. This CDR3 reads CATREAGVHEQFF. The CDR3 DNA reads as TGTGCCACGAGGGAAGCGGGAGTCCATGAGCAGTTCTTC. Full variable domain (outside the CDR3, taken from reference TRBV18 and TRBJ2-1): NAGVMQNPRHLVRRRGQEARLRCSPMKGHSHVYWYRQLPEEGLKFMVYLQKENIIDESGMPKERFSAEFPKEGPSILRIQQVVRGDSAAYFCATREAGVHEQFFGPGTRLTVL.

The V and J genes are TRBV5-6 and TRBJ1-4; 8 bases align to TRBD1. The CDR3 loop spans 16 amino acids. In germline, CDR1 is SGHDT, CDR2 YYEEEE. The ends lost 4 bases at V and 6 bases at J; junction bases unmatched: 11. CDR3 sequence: CASSGDRGRLYEKLFF. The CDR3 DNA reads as TGTGCCAGCAGCGGCGACAGGGGTCGCCTTTATGAAAAACTGTTTTTT.